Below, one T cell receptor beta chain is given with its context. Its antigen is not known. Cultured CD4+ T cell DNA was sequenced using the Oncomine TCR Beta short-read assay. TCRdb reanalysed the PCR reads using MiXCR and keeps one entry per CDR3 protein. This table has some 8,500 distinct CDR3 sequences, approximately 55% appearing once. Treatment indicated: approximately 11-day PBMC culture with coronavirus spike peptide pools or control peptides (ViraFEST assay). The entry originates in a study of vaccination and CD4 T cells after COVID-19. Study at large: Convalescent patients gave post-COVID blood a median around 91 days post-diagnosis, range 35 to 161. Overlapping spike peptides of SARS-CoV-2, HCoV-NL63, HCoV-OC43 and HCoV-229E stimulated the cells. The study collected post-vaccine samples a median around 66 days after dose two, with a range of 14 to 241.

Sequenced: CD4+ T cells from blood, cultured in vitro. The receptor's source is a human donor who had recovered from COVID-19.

The CDR3 loop is CSAPTGSGFNQPQHF. In nucleotides, the CDR3 is TGCAGTGCACCGACAGGGTCGGGATTCAATCAGCCCCAGCATTTT. The V and J genes are TRBV20-1 and TRBJ1-5; TRBD1 matches 7 bases. V lost 6 bases, J lost 3 bases, and 11 bases stayed unmatched. The CDR3 totals 15 residues. Germline lookup yields CDR1 DFQATT and CDR2 SNEGSKA (reference sequence).